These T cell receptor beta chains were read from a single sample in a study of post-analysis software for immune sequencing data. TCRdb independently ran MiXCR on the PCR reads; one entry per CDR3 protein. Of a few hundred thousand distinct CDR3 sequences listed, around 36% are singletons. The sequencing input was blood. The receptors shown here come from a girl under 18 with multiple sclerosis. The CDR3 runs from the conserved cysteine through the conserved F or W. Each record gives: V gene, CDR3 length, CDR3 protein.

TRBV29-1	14	CSARTSFATDTQYF
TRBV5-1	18	CASSLRRGKETGANVLTF
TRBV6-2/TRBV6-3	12	CASSMGGETQYF
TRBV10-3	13	CAISVQVYTEAFF
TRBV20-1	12	CSASQGQETQYF
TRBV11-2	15	CASSPGAGGSYEQYF
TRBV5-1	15	CASSFNIDRAGGYTF
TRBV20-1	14	CSPPRLVGQGTQYF
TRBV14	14	CASSVSRDGGGYTF
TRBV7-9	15	CASSFSSGGNNEQFF
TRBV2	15	CASSEASRGENIQYF
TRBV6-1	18	CATTESLIGTSETDTQYF
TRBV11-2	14	CASSLTSVGQPQHF
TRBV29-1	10	CSVADNEQFF
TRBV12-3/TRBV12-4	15	CASSLTPGTGGTQHF
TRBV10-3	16	CAISEARGGMEDTQYF
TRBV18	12	CASSPNNEKLFF
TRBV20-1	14	CSAPPQGGNSPLHF
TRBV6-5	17	CASSYSTGSGGGGEQFF
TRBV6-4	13	CASSAGYNSPLHF
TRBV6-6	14	CASTPGRQGSPLHF
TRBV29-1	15	CSVGVIGSSTDTQYF
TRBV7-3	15	CASSYLGGPGNEQFF
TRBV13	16	CASSDRGGGPYNEQFF
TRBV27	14	CASRPGHPYNEQFF
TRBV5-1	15	CASSPPAGGKETQYF